This is a list of T cell receptor beta chains from one sample in a study of cytomegalovirus exposure and HLA in healthy donors. Libraries were prepared by immunoSEQ multiplex PCR; TCRdb keeps only in-frame clonotypes and omits some of them. The sample includes about 160,000 clones, about 86% of them seen just once. The sample consisted of PBMCs. The source of these receptors is a woman aged 18-29 years in good health and CMV-seronegative. Each CDR3 is given with its conserved first and last residue. Each record gives: V gene, J gene, D gene, clone size, CDR3 protein, CDR3 DNA. The D gene is left open where the match is weak. Rows give clone size only sometimes, using once, few, many, or a class for an expanded clone.

V gene: TRBV7-3
J gene: TRBJ2-5
D gene: TRBD2
clone size: NA
CDR3 protein: CASSSSPYRGGTETQYF
CDR3 DNA: TGTGCCAGCAGCTCATCCCCCTACCGGGGGGGCACGGAGACCCAGTACTTC

V gene: TRBV27
J gene: TRBJ1-5
D gene: NA
clone size: NA
CDR3 protein: CASSLKEGNQPQHF
CDR3 DNA: TGTGCCAGCAGTTTAAAGGAGGGCAATCAGCCCCAGCATTTT

V gene: TRBV5-1
J gene: TRBJ2-6
D gene: NA
clone size: NA
CDR3 protein: CASWGPGANVLTF
CDR3 DNA: TGCGCCAGCTGGGGGCCTGGGGCCAACGTCCTGACTTTC

V gene: TRBV7-9
J gene: TRBJ1-1
D gene: NA
clone size: NA
CDR3 protein: CASSREINTEAFF
CDR3 DNA: TGTGCCAGCAGTAGGGAGATCAACACTGAAGCTTTCTTT

V gene: TRBV7-2
J gene: TRBJ2-2
D gene: TRBD2
clone size: once
CDR3 protein: CASSSSGPQNTGELFF
CDR3 DNA: TGTGCCAGCAGCTCTAGCGGGCCCCAGAACACCGGGGAGCTGTTTTTT

V gene: TRBV4-1
J gene: TRBJ2-7
D gene: NA
clone size: NA
CDR3 protein: CASSPNFRAVEQYF
CDR3 DNA: TGCGCCAGCAGCCCTAACTTCAGAGCGGTCGAGCAGTACTTC

V gene: TRBV9
J gene: TRBJ2-5
D gene: NA
clone size: NA
CDR3 protein: CASSFRPDWETQYF
CDR3 DNA: TGTGCCAGCAGCTTCCGCCCAGACTGGGAGACCCAGTACTTC

V gene: TRBV27
J gene: TRBJ2-5
D gene: TRBD2
clone size: NA
CDR3 protein: CASSLLAGGLETQYF
CDR3 DNA: TGTGCCAGCAGTTTATTGGCGGGAGGTTTAGAGACCCAGTACTTC

V gene: TRBV5-8
J gene: TRBJ2-3
D gene: TRBD2
clone size: NA
CDR3 protein: CASSPGLAVGGDTQYF
CDR3 DNA: TGTGCCAGCAGCCCGGGACTAGCGGTGGGCGGGGATACGCAGTATTTT

V gene: TRBV5-1
J gene: TRBJ2-5
D gene: NA
clone size: once
CDR3 protein: CASSTASSPKETQYF
CDR3 DNA: TGCGCCAGCAGCACCGCCTCATCCCCTAAAGAGACCCAGTACTTC

V gene: TRBV4-1
J gene: TRBJ2-7
D gene: NA
clone size: NA
CDR3 protein: CASSQGLQTYEQYF
CDR3 DNA: TGCGCCAGCAGCCAAGGGCTACAGACATACGAGCAGTACTTC

V gene: TRBV19
J gene: TRBJ2-3
D gene: NA
clone size: NA
CDR3 protein: CASRGPNTDTQYF
CDR3 DNA: TGTGCCAGCCGGGGTCCAAACACAGATACGCAGTATTTT

V gene: TRBV18
J gene: TRBJ1-5
D gene: TRBD1
clone size: NA
CDR3 protein: CASSLTGGNQPQHF
CDR3 DNA: TGTGCCAGCTCACTGACAGGGGGCAATCAGCCCCAGCATTTT

V gene: TRBV5-1
J gene: TRBJ1-1
D gene: TRBD1
clone size: NA
CDR3 protein: CASSLRHRGKTEAFF
CDR3 DNA: TGCGCCAGCAGCTTAAGACACAGGGGGAAGACTGAAGCTTTCTTT

V gene: TRBV9
J gene: TRBJ2-7
D gene: TRBD1
clone size: NA
CDR3 protein: CASSVYGTGSGEQYF
CDR3 DNA: TGTGCCAGCAGCGTATATGGGACAGGGTCGGGCGAGCAGTACTTC

V gene: TRBV6-5
J gene: TRBJ1-6
D gene: TRBD1
clone size: few
CDR3 protein: CASSYARQGRGIPLHF
CDR3 DNA: TGTGCCAGCAGTTACGCCCGACAGGGGAGGGGAATCCCCCTCCACTTT

V gene: TRBV30
J gene: TRBJ2-5
D gene: TRBD1
clone size: NA
CDR3 protein: CAWSELSGGYWGSQYF
CDR3 DNA: TGTGCCTGGAGTGAATTATCAGGGGGCTATTGGGGGTCCCAGTACTTC

V gene: TRBV9
J gene: TRBJ1-3
D gene: NA
clone size: NA
CDR3 protein: CASTPGRGWNTIYF
CDR3 DNA: TGTGCCAGCACCCCGGGGAGGGGGTGGAACACCATATATTTT

V gene: TRBV7-9
J gene: TRBJ2-7
D gene: TRBD1
clone size: NA
CDR3 protein: CASSRTRDRVGEQYF
CDR3 DNA: TGTGCCAGCAGCCGTACCCGAGACAGGGTGGGCGAGCAGTACTTC

V gene: TRBV14
J gene: TRBJ1-1
D gene: NA
clone size: few
CDR3 protein: CASSQALNTEAFF
CDR3 DNA: TGTGCCAGCAGCCAAGCCTTGAACACTGAAGCTTTCTTT

V gene: TRBV7-2
J gene: TRBJ2-3
D gene: NA
clone size: NA
CDR3 protein: CASSLAPGRSVGTQYF
CDR3 DNA: TGTGCCAGCAGCTTAGCGCCGGGGAGGTCCGTTGGTACGCAGTATTTT

V gene: TRBV19
J gene: TRBJ2-1
D gene: TRBD2
clone size: once
CDR3 protein: CASSIPRTSYNEQFF
CDR3 DNA: TGTGCCAGTAGTATCCCCCGGACTAGCTACAATGAGCAGTTCTTC

V gene: TRBV7-9
J gene: TRBJ2-2
D gene: NA
clone size: NA
CDR3 protein: CASRLGFAGRRTGELFF
CDR3 DNA: TGTGCCAGCAGACTCGGATTCGCGGGGCGCAGGACCGGGGAGCTGTTTTTT

V gene: TRBV10-3
J gene: TRBJ2-5
D gene: TRBD1
clone size: NA
CDR3 protein: CAIRTGGYRETQYF
CDR3 DNA: TGTGCCATCCGGACAGGGGGTTACCGAGAGACCCAGTACTTC

V gene: TRBV19
J gene: TRBJ1-5
D gene: NA
clone size: NA
CDR3 protein: CASSINEAENQPQHF
CDR3 DNA: TGTGCCAGTAGTATAAATGAGGCGGAAAATCAGCCCCAGCATTTT

V gene: TRBV4-1
J gene: TRBJ2-2
D gene: NA
clone size: NA
CDR3 protein: CASSQDLGGGRTGELFF
CDR3 DNA: TGCGCCAGCAGCCAAGATCTTGGAGGGGGCAGGACCGGGGAGCTGTTTTTT

V gene: TRBV9
J gene: TRBJ2-5
D gene: TRBD1
clone size: few
CDR3 protein: CASSVGTGGFGETQYF
CDR3 DNA: TGTGCCAGCAGCGTAGGGACAGGGGGCTTCGGGGAGACCCAGTACTTC

V gene: TRBV2
J gene: TRBJ2-7
D gene: NA
clone size: NA
CDR3 protein: CATEKTPGYEQYF
CDR3 DNA: TGTGCCACCGAGAAAACCCCGGGGTACGAGCAGTACTTC

V gene: TRBV5-4
J gene: TRBJ1-2
D gene: NA
clone size: NA
CDR3 protein: CASSRTDGNYGYTF
CDR3 DNA: TGTGCCAGCAGCCGGACAGACGGAAACTATGGCTACACCTTC

V gene: TRBV5-4
J gene: TRBJ2-3
D gene: TRBD2
clone size: NA
CDR3 protein: CASSLFPSGGGGDTQYF
CDR3 DNA: TGTGCCAGCAGCTTGTTTCCTAGCGGGGGGGGTGGAGATACGCAGTATTTT

V gene: TRBV9
J gene: TRBJ2-2
D gene: TRBD1
clone size: NA
CDR3 protein: CASSPNSQGAGELFF
CDR3 DNA: TGTGCCAGCAGCCCCAATAGCCAGGGGGCCGGGGAGCTGTTTTTT

V gene: TRBV9
J gene: TRBJ1-2
D gene: NA
clone size: NA
CDR3 protein: CASVKDNGAGYGYTF
CDR3 DNA: TGTGCCAGCGTCAAAGACAATGGCGCAGGATATGGCTACACCTTC

V gene: TRBV30
J gene: TRBJ2-5
D gene: NA
clone size: NA
CDR3 protein: CAWNRGGVGGETQYF
CDR3 DNA: TGTGCCTGGAATAGAGGAGGGGTGGGCGGGGAGACCCAGTACTTC

V gene: TRBV19
J gene: TRBJ2-7
D gene: NA
clone size: NA
CDR3 protein: CASRTGEGYEQYF
CDR3 DNA: TGTGCCAGTAGGACGGGAGAGGGCTACGAGCAGTACTTC

V gene: TRBV5-6
J gene: TRBJ1-2
D gene: TRBD1
clone size: NA
CDR3 protein: CASSVNRGRYGYTF
CDR3 DNA: TGTGCCAGCAGCGTAAACAGGGGAAGGTATGGCTACACCTTC

V gene: TRBV19
J gene: TRBJ1-2
D gene: NA
clone size: NA
CDR3 protein: CASSGRGTNYGYTF
CDR3 DNA: TGTGCCAGTAGTGGCCGGGGAACTAACTATGGCTACACCTTC

V gene: TRBV7-6
J gene: TRBJ2-1
D gene: NA
clone size: NA
CDR3 protein: CASSLGIFNEQFF
CDR3 DNA: TGTGCCAGCAGCCTCGGGATCTTCAATGAGCAGTTCTTC

V gene: TRBV19
J gene: TRBJ1-5
D gene: NA
clone size: NA
CDR3 protein: CASSSRQASGFNQPQHF
CDR3 DNA: TGTGCCAGTAGTTCCCGGCAGGCGAGCGGTTTCAATCAGCCCCAGCATTTT

V gene: TRBV7-2
J gene: TRBJ1-1
D gene: NA
clone size: NA
CDR3 protein: CASSPGLAQAFF
CDR3 DNA: TGTGCCAGCAGTCCTGGACTCGCTCAAGCTTTCTTT

V gene: TRBV4-3
J gene: TRBJ2-1
D gene: TRBD1
clone size: NA
CDR3 protein: CASSQDNRGSGNEQFF
CDR3 DNA: TGCGCCAGCAGCCAAGATAACAGGGGCTCGGGGAATGAGCAGTTCTTC

V gene: TRBV6-5
J gene: TRBJ1-2
D gene: NA
clone size: NA
CDR3 protein: CASSYSPSRGYGYTF
CDR3 DNA: TGTGCCAGCAGTTACTCGCCATCCCGGGGGTATGGCTACACCTTC

V gene: TRBV2
J gene: TRBJ1-4
D gene: NA
clone size: NA
CDR3 protein: CASRLRQSPNEKLFF
CDR3 DNA: TGTGCCAGCAGGCTACGACAGTCCCCTAATGAAAAACTGTTTTTT

V gene: TRBV11-2
J gene: TRBJ2-2
D gene: NA
clone size: NA
CDR3 protein: CASSLESAGELFF
CDR3 DNA: TGTGCCAGCAGCTTAGAATCTGCCGGGGAGCTGTTTTTT

V gene: TRBV27
J gene: TRBJ1-1
D gene: TRBD1
clone size: NA
CDR3 protein: CASSLSGQGVGAEAFF
CDR3 DNA: TGTGCCAGCAGTTTATCCGGCCAGGGGGTAGGGGCTGAAGCTTTCTTT

V gene: TRBV7-2
J gene: TRBJ2-2
D gene: NA
clone size: NA
CDR3 protein: CASSPGTRDTGELFF
CDR3 DNA: TGTGCCAGCAGCCCTGGTACTAGAGACACCGGGGAGCTGTTTTTT

V gene: TRBV4-1
J gene: TRBJ2-7
D gene: TRBD2
clone size: NA
CDR3 protein: CASSQDVTSGGYEQYF
CDR3 DNA: TGCGCCAGCAGCCAGGACGTGACTAGCGGGGGCTACGAGCAGTACTTC

V gene: TRBV5-6
J gene: TRBJ2-3
D gene: NA
clone size: NA
CDR3 protein: CASSLGHSTDTQYF
CDR3 DNA: TGTGCCAGCAGCTTGGGGCACAGCACAGATACGCAGTATTTT

V gene: TRBV6-4
J gene: TRBJ1-2
D gene: NA
clone size: NA
CDR3 protein: CASSDAIGRVECYTF
CDR3 DNA: TGTGCCAGCAGTGACGCAATAGGCAGGGTTGAGTGCTACACCTTC

V gene: TRBV29-1
J gene: TRBJ1-4
D gene: NA
clone size: once
CDR3 protein: CSVEKSAGGNEKLFF
CDR3 DNA: TGCAGCGTTGAAAAGTCGGCCGGGGGTAATGAAAAACTGTTTTTT

V gene: TRBV4-1
J gene: TRBJ2-1
D gene: NA
clone size: NA
CDR3 protein: CASRPATGYEQFF
CDR3 DNA: TGCGCCAGCAGGCCCGCCACAGGGTATGAGCAGTTCTTC